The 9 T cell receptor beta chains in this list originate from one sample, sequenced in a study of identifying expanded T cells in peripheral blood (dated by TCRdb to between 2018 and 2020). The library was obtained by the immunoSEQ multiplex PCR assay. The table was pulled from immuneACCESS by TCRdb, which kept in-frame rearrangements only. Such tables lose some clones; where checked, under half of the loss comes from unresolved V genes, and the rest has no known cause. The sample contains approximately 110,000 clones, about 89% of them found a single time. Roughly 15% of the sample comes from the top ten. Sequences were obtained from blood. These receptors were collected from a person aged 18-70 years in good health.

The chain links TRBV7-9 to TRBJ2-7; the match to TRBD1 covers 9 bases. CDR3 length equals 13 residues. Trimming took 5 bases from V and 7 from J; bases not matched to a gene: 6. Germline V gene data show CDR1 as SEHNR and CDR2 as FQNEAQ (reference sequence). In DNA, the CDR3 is TGTGCCAGCAGCACCCCGACAGGGGGAGAGCAGTACTTC. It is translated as CASSTPTGGEQYF.

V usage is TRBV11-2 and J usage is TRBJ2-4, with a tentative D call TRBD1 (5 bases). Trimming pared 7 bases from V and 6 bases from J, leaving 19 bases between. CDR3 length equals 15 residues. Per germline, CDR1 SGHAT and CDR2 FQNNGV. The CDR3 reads CASTNGQIFRNIQYF. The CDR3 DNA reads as TGTGCCAGCACAAACGGACAAATCTTTAGAAACATTCAGTACTTC.

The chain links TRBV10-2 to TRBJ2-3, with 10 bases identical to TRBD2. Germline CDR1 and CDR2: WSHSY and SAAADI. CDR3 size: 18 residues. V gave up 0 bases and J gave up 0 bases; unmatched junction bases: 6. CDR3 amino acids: CASSESERGGESTDTQYF. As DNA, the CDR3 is TGCGCCAGCAGTGAGTCAGAGCGGGGGGGCGAAAGCACAGATACGCAGTATTTT.

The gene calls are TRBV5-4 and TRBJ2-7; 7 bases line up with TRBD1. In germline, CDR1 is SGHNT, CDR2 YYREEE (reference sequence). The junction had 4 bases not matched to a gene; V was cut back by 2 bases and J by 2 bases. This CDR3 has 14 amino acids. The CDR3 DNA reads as TGTGCCAGCAGCTTCCAACAGGGGACCTACGAGCAGTACTTC. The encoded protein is CASSFQQGTYEQYF.

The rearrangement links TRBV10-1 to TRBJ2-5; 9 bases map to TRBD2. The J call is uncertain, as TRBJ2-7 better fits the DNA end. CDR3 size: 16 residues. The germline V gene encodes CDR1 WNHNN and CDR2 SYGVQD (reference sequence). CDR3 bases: TGCGCCAGCACTCGGAGCGGGGGGCCGAGCTCCTACGAGCAGTACTTC. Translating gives CASTRSGGPSSYEQYF.

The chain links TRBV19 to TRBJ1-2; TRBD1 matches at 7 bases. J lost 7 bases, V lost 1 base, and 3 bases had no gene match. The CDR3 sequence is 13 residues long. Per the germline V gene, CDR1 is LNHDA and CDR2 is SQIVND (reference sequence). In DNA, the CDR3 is TGTGCCAGTAGTATAGCAGGGGGAGGTGGCTACACCTTC. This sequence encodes CASSIAGGGGYTF.

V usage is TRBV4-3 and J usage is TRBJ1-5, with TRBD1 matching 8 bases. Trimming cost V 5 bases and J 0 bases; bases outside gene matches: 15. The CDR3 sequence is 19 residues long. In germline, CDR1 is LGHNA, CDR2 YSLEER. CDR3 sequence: CASSGLGPDREISNQPQHF. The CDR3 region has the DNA TGCGCCAGCAGCGGCCTAGGTCCGGACAGGGAGATTAGCAATCAGCCCCAGCATTTT.

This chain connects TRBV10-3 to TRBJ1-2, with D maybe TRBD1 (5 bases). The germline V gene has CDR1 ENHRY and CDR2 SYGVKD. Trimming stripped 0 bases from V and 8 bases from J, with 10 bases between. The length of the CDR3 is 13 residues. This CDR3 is CAISESAGYGYTF. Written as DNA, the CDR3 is TGTGCCATCAGTGAGTCGGCAGGGTACGGCTACACCTTC.

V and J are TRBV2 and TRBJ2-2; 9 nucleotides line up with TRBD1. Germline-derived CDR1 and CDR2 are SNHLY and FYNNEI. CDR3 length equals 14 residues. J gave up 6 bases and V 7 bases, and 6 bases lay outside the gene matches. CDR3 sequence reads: CASITGGFSGELFF. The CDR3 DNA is TGTGCCAGCATCACAGGGGGCTTCTCCGGGGAGCTGTTTTTT.